This TCR beta chain was profiled in a study of T cell changes during pregnancy in multiple sclerosis. Method: immunoSEQ multiplex PCR; TCRdb's copy keeps in-frame clones and lacks some. This table holds tens of thousands of clones, 75% to 95% found once. Germline values: CDR1 LNHDA, CDR2 SQIVND (reference sequence). The CDR3 is 13 amino acids. V dropped 6 bases and J dropped 6 bases, with 15 bases sitting between them. The V gene is TRBV19, the J gene TRBJ2-7, with a weak D call TRBD1 (6 bases). The specimen was CD4+ T cells from peripheral blood mononuclear cells, collected in the third trimester of pregnancy. This receptor was identified in a female donor in good health, enrolled as a control in a pregnancy study. CDR3 bases: TGTGCCAGTAGCATGACAGGCTTGAGCGAGCAGTACTTC. It codes for CASSMTGLSEQYF.